The 27 T cell receptor beta chains below were found in one sample sequenced in a study of tumor and adjacent non-tumor tissue in lung cancer (dated by TCRdb to the late 2010s). RNA was extracted from bulk unsorted tissue and checked for quality with a NanoDrop ND-1000 and an Agilent 2100. The library was obtained by multiplex PCR. The sample was run on an Illumina HiSeq 2500. Following protocols modified from ARM-PCR, the researchers constructed TCRbeta libraries through three rounds of nested PCR with primers (Table S4). TCRdb handled the public reads itself, with Q25 trimming in fastp and clone calling in MiXCR, and kept productive beta chains. Each CDR3 protein gets just one entry, which takes the most common genes and DNA from the rows behind it. The sample table shows approximately 79,000 distinct CDR3 sequences, and around 57% are seen once. About 15% of the sample rests with the top ten. The sample consisted of lung tumor tissue. Receptors were obtained from a man aged 65 to 85 with non-small cell lung cancer.

J is TRBJ2-5 and V is TRBV5-1; D possibly corresponds to TRBD2 (6 bases). The CDR3 is 15 amino acids. The V and J ends lost 6 bases and 3 bases respectively, with 18 bases between them. Germline V gene sequence: CDR1 SGHRS, CDR2 YFSETQ. The CDR3 sequence is CASIAAGGGEETQYF. The CDR3 coding sequence is TGCGCCAGCATCGCGGCCGGCGGAGGGGAAGAGACCCAGTACTTC.

Comments on this clonotype: The junction and the germline gene differ at one end; a read error may be behind it. The chain joins TRBV10-3 to TRBJ2-7; D possibly corresponds to TRBD1 (5 bases). The CDR3 runs 14 residues. Per the germline V gene, CDR1 is ENHRY and CDR2 is SYGVKD. The CDR3 spells CAISGAGIVYDQYF. CDR3 sequence (DNA): TGTGCCATCAGTGGGGCAGGGATAGTCTACGATCAGTACTTC.

This clonotype came up once. The CDR3 loop is CASSADGKTEAFF. In nucleotides, the CDR3 is TGTGCCAGCAGCGCGGACGGGAAGACTGAAGCTTTCTTT. The V gene is TRBV12-3 or TRBV12-4, the J gene TRBJ1-1, with no clear D. The CDR3 is made up of 13 amino acids. Deletions cut 6 bases from V and 5 bases from J, with 13 bases between.

This clonotype was observed many times. V usage is TRBV20-1 and J usage is TRBJ2-1; D possibly corresponds to TRBD2 (6 bases). The CDR3 totals 14 residues. Germline CDR1 is DFQATT and CDR2 is SNEGSKA (reference sequence). The germline V and J ends were trimmed by 4 bases and 6 bases, with 16 bases remaining between them. CDR3 sequence: CSAISGGQLNEQFF. CDR3 coding DNA: TGCAGTGCTATATCTGGAGGGCAACTCAATGAGCAGTTCTTC.

This clonotype has ten or more counts. The chain combines TRBV6-6 with TRBJ2-7; 8 bases line up with TRBD2. Germline V gives CDR1 MNHNY, CDR2 SVGAGI (reference sequence). The CDR3 runs to 13 residues. The V and J ends lost 7 bases and 4 bases, in that order; junction bases with no gene match: 6. CDR3 coding DNA: TGTGCCAGCAACGGCGGGGGGAAGTACGAGCAGTACTTC. Protein: CASNGGGKYEQYF.

A word on this clonotype: One end of the junction is discordant with germline, which a read error may explain. V is TRBV5-6 and J is TRBJ2-3; possible D gene TRBD2, 5 bases. Germline CDR1 is SGHDT and CDR2 is YYEEEE. The CDR3 sequence is 15 residues long. CDR3 bases: TGTGCCAGCAGCCCAAGACTACCCCACACAGATACGCAGTATTTC. Translation: CASSPRLPHTDTQYF.

The table lists this clonotype with a count of one. This may be a read error, as it is one base from a much larger clone. The CDR3 DNA reads TGTGCCAGCAGCCAGACAGCCCCCAGGACATTGGGATACAATGAGCAGTTCTTC. This encodes CASSQTAPRTLGYNEQFF. The V and J genes are TRBV28 and TRBJ2-1, with D perhaps matching TRBD1 (5 bases). V gave up 6 bases and J gave up 4 bases, with 25 bases separating them. CDR1 and CDR2 (germline): MDHEN, SYDVKM. This CDR3 comprises 18 residues.

To note about this clonotype: It may be a read error: a sequence one base away is much more abundant. The V and J genes are TRBV4-2 and TRBJ2-2; D perhaps matches TRBD2 (6 bases). This CDR3 has 15 residues. Germline CDR1 LGHNA, CDR2 YNFKEQ. The germline V and J ends were trimmed by 1 base and 5 bases, with 11 bases remaining between them. CDR3 residues: CASSQGTNVTGELFF. CDR3 nucleotides: TGTGCCAGCAGCCAAGGGACTAACGTTACCGGGGAGCTGTTTTTT.

A note on this clonotype: With a much larger clone just one base away, this may be a read error. The V and J genes are TRBV6-2 or TRBV6-3 and TRBJ2-4; 9 bases align to TRBD1. CDR1 and CDR2 from the germline V gene are MNHEY and SVGEGT. The CDR3 has 15 residues. V lost 8 bases, J lost 10 bases, and 15 bases stayed unmatched. The CDR3 nucleotides read TGTGCCAGCTGCAAGCTCCTGGGACAGGGAATAATTCAGTACTTC. Its translation: CASCKLLGQGIIQYF.

A remark on this clonotype: Lacking the conserved final phenylalanine or tryptophan, this CDR3 likely reflects a read error. The DNA is omitted, as the CDR3 cannot be located on it reliably, and the CDR3 follows TCRdb's listing. The V and J genes are TRBV11-2 and TRBJ2-7; the D segment call TRBD1 is taken from the table without a DNA check. CDR1 and CDR2 from the germline V gene are SGHAT and FQNNGV. The CDR3 is 15 amino acids long, termini counted. CDR3 amino acids: CVSSLDLAGGSGRYL.

This clonotype was recorded many times. The J gene is TRBJ2-1, the V gene TRBV28, with 8 bases that match TRBD1. Germline V gene data show CDR1 as MDHEN and CDR2 as SYDVKM. Losses at the gene ends were 7 bases for V and 5 bases for J; bases not matched to a gene: 7. The CDR3 has 14 residues. CDR3 nucleotides: TGTGCCAGCACCTTGGACAGGGCTGACAATGAGCAGTTCTTC. Translating gives CASTLDRADNEQFF.

Concerning this clonotype itself: One junction end disagrees with the germline gene, perhaps due to a read error. The rearrangement links TRBV11-2 to TRBJ2-2; perhaps D is TRBD1 or TRBD2 (5 bases each). Per germline, CDR1 SGHAT and CDR2 FQNNGV. There are 14 residues in the CDR3. In DNA, the CDR3 is TGTACCAGCGACCCACTGGGACCACGCGGGGAGCTGTTTTTT. Its translation: CTSDPLGPRGELFF.

Ten or more counts support this clonotype. V is TRBV29-1 and J is TRBJ1-1; D is unresolved. In germline, CDR1 is SQVTM, CDR2 ANQGSEA. V was clipped by 4 bases and J by 11 bases, with 14 bases between them. This CDR3 contains 11 residues. CDR3 sequence (DNA): TGCAGCGTTGGCCCCAGGCTGGGTGCTTTCTTT. As protein: CSVGPRLGAFF. Full variable domain (missing parts from reference TRBV29-1 and TRBJ1-1): SAVISQKPSRDICQRGTSLTIQCQVDSQVTMMFWYRQQPGQSLTLIATANQGSEATYESGFVIDKFPISRPNLTFSTLTVSNMSPEDSSIYLCSVGPRLGAFFGQGTRLTVV.

This clonotype is medium-sized in the sample. The chain couples TRBV11-2 to TRBJ2-7; possibly TRBD1 or TRBD2 for D (5 bases each). The V gene lost 3 bases and the J gene lost 6 bases, with 6 bases spanning the gap. The CDR3 has 11 amino acids. Germline-derived CDR1 and CDR2 are SGHAT and FQNNGV. The CDR3 nucleotides are TGTGCCAGCAGCTTCGGGGCCGAGCAGTACTTC. Translated, it gives CASSFGAEQYF.

This chain connects TRBV5-6 to TRBJ2-7; no clear D gene. V was shortened by 5 bases and J by 3 bases, with 12 bases between the two germline ends. CDR1 and CDR2 (germline): SGHDT, YYEEEE. The CDR3 has 13 residues. Written as DNA, the CDR3 is TGTGCCAGCAGTTCGGCGGTGAGCTACGAGCAGTACTTC. This codes for CASSSAVSYEQYF.

This clonotype was observed a handful of times. A read error may be the cause here, since a much bigger clone is one base away. The chain recombines TRBV5-4 with TRBJ2-3; tentatively, D is TRBD1 (5 bases). V was shortened by 4 bases and J by 1 base, with 13 bases between the two germline ends. The CDR3 extends over 15 amino acids. The germline CDR1 and CDR2 sequences are SGHNT and YYREEE (reference sequence). The CDR3 nucleotides read TGTGCCAGCAGCCGGGTGGGGCGACGCACAGATACGCAGTATTTT. It encodes CASSRVGRRTDTQYF.

The gene calls are TRBV28 and TRBJ1-1; perhaps TRBD1 as D (5 bases). Germline assignment: CDR1 MDHEN and CDR2 SYDVKM. Trimming took off 10 bases at V and 3 bases at J, with 18 bases between the two ends. The CDR3 is 14 residues long. The CDR3 bases are TGTGCCACAAAGAACAGGTTACTAGACACTGAAGCTTTCTTT. It is translated as CATKNRLLDTEAFF.

The table lists this clonotype with many counts. The genes are TRBV7-9 and TRBJ2-1, with a possible D match to TRBD1 (6 bases). The V end was cut by 6 bases, the J end by 1 base, with 10 bases between. The CDR3 is 14 residues long. Germline CDR1 SEHNR, CDR2 FQNEAQ (reference sequence). The CDR3 here is CASRDRQSYNEQFF. In DNA, the CDR3 is TGTGCCAGCAGGGACAGACAATCCTACAATGAGCAGTTCTTC.

J is TRBJ2-5 and V is TRBV28; D not certain. Germline values: CDR1 MDHEN, CDR2 SYDVKM. The V and J ends lost 6 bases and 2 bases respectively, with 7 bases between them. This CDR3 comprises 12 residues. The CDR3 here is CASSPRQETQYF. CDR3 nucleotides: TGTGCCAGCAGCCCCCGGCAAGAGACCCAGTACTTC. Combining the CDR3 with reference TRBV28 and TRBJ2-5 gives the whole variable domain DVKVTQSSRYLVKRTGEKVFLECVQDMDHENMFWYRQDPGLGLRLIYFSYDVKMKEKGDIPEGYSVSREKKERFSLILESASTNQTSMYLCASSPRQETQYFGPGTRLLVL.

This clonotype showed up many times. The chain has TRBV6-5 and TRBJ1-5; D perhaps matches TRBD1 (6 bases). The CDR3 totals 15 residues. Trimming cost V 11 bases and J 0 bases, with 17 bases left between them. Germline CDR1 is MNHEY and CDR2 is SVGAGI. The chain's CDR3 is CAGGRTIYSNQPQHF. The CDR3 DNA follows: TGTGCCGGGGGCCGGACTATTTATAGCAATCAGCCCCAGCATTTT.

J is TRBJ2-6 and V is TRBV5-6; D gene uncertain. In germline, CDR1 is SGHDT, CDR2 YYEEEE. The ends were cut back, 7 bases at V and 7 bases at J, with 12 bases in the middle. The CDR3 spans 13 residues. The CDR3 region is CASDSLRANVLTF. The CDR3 nucleotides read TGTGCCAGCGACTCCCTCCGCGCCAACGTCCTGACTTTC. The variable domain in full, with the rest retrieved from reference TRBV5-6 and TRBJ2-6, is DAGVTQSPTHLIKTRGQQVTLRCSPKSGHDTVSWYQQALGQGPQFIFQYYEEEERQRGNFPDRFSGHQFPNYSSELNVNALLLGDSALYLCASDSLRANVLTFGAGSRLTVL.

As to this clonotype: The junction does not match germline at one end; this may be a read error. The chain has TRBV29-1 and TRBJ2-2, with 7 bases lining up with TRBD2. Germline-derived CDR1 and CDR2 are SQVTM and ANQGSEA. CDR3 length: 13 amino acids. CDR3 residues: CSVESRESGELLF. The CDR3 bases are TGCAGCGTTGAGTCCAGGGAGAGCGGGGAACTGTTGTTT.

This clonotype was recorded only once. This chain joins TRBV11-2 and TRBJ2-7; 12 positions match TRBD1. This CDR3 is 15 amino acids long. Germline CDR1 SGHAT, CDR2 FQNNGV. For the CDR3, the DNA is TGTAACAGCAGCTTTGGGACAGGGGGCATCTACGAGCAGTACTTC. It encodes CNSSFGTGGIYEQYF.

This clonotype was counted at least ten times. The V gene is TRBV29-1, the J gene TRBJ1-4, with D maybe TRBD1 (6 bases). The germline V and J ends were trimmed by 6 bases and 7 bases, with 15 bases remaining between them. From germline, CDR1 is SQVTM and CDR2 ANQGSEA. The CDR3 sequence is 13 residues long. CDR3 amino acids: CSVEGGSSEKLFF. CDR3 DNA sequence: TGCAGCGTCGAGGGGGGGTCGAGTGAAAAACTGTTTTTT.

This clonotype was recorded once. Compared with germline, one end of the junction differs, possibly owing to a read error. Written as DNA, the CDR3 is TGTGTCAGCAACTGGACAGGGACTAATCAGCTTCAGCATTTT. Its translation: CVSNWTGTNQLQHF. The chain couples TRBV7-9 to TRBJ1-5; TRBD1 agrees at 8 bases. Germline V gives CDR1 SEHNR, CDR2 FQNEAQ (reference sequence). CDR3 length: 14 residues.

On this clonotype itself: The germline gene is not matched at one end of the junction; a read error may be the cause. The chain couples TRBV11-2 to TRBJ2-5; the match to TRBD1 covers 7 bases. The CDR3 covers 14 residues. The V gene's germline CDR1 is SGHAT and CDR2 FQNNGV. The CDR3 DNA is TGTGTCAGCAGCCTACAGGGGTCTAGAGAGACCCAGTACTTC. Its translation is CVSSLQGSRETQYF.

With respect to this clonotype: It may be a read error: a sequence one base away is much more abundant. The chain uses TRBV7-9 and TRBJ1-1, with unresolved D. This CDR3 has 14 residues. Germline V gene lookup returns CDR1 SEHNR and CDR2 FQNEAQ (reference sequence). CDR3 coding DNA: TGTGCCAGCAGCTTAGCGTCGGTGAACACTGAAGCTCTCTTT. This encodes CASSLASVNTEALF.